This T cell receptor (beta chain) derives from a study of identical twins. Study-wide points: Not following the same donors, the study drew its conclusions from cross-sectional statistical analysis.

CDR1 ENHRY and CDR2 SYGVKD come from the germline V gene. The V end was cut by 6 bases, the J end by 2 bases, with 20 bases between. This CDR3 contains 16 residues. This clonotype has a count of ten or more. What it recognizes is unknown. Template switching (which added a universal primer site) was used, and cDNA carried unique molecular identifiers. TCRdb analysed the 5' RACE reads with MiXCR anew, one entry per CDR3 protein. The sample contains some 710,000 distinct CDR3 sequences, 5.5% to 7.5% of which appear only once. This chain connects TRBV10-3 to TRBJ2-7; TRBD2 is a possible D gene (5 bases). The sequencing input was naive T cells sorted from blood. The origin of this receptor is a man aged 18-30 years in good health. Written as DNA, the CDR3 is TGTGCCATCAGCCAGACCCTAGCCCAAACTCCCTACGAGCAGTACTTC. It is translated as CAISQTLAQTPYEQYF.